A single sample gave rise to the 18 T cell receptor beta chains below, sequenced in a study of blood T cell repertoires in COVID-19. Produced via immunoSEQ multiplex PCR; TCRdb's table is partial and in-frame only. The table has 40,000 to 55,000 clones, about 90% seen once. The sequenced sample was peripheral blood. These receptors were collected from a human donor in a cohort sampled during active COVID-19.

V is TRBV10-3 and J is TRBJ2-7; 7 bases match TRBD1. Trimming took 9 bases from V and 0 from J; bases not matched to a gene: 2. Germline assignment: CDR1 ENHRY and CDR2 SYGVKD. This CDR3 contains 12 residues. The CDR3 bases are TGTGCCATGGGGGACAGCTCCTACGAGCAGTACTTC. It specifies CAMGDSSYEQYF.

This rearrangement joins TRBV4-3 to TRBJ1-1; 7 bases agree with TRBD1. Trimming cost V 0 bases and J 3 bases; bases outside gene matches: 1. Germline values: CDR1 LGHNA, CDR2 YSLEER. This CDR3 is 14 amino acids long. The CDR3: CASSQETGHTEAFF. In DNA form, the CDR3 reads TGCGCCAGCAGCCAAGAGACAGGGCACACTGAAGCTTTCTTT.

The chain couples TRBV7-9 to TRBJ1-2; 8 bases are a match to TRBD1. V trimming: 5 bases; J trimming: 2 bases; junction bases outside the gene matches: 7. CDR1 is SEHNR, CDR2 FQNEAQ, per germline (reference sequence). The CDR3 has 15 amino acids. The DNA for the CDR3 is TGTGCCAGCAGCCCCCGGACAGGGCGGAACTATGGCTACACCTTC. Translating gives CASSPRTGRNYGYTF.

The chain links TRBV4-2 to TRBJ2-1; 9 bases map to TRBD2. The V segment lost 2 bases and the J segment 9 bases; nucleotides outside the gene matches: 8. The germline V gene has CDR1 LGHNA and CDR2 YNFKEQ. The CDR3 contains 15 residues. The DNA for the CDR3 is TGTGCCAGCAGCCAACGTGCGGGGGGGCCTAGTGAGCAGTTCTTC. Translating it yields CASSQRAGGPSEQFF.

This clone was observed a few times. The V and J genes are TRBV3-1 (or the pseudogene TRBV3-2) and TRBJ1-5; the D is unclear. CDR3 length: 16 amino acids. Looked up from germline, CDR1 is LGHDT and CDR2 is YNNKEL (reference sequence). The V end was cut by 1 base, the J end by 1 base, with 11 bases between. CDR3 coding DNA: TGTGCCAGCAGCCAAGCGAACAGCCTGAGCAATCAGCCCCAGCATTTT. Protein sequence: CASSQANSLSNQPQHF.

Here the CDR3 reads CASSLNGLTGELFF. The DNA of the CDR3 is TGTGCCAGCAGCTTGAATGGACTCACCGGGGAGCTGTTTTTT. The gene calls are TRBV5-5 and TRBJ2-2; possibly TRBD2 for D (5 bases). Germline CDR1 reads SGHKS; CDR2 reads YYEKEE (reference sequence). CDR3 size: 14 residues. V dropped 1 base and J dropped 4 bases, with 8 bases sitting between them.

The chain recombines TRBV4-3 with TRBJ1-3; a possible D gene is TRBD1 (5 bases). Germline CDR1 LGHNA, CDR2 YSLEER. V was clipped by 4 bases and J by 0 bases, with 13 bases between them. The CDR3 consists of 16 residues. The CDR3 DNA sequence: TGCGCCAGCAGCCCTGCCGCGGGGGGCTCTGGAAACACCATATATTTT. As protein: CASSPAAGGSGNTIYF.

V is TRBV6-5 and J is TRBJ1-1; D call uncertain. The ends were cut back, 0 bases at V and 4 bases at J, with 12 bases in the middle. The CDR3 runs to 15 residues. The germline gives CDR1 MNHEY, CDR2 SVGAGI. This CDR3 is CASSYSSGMGTEAFF. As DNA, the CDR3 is TGTGCCAGCAGTTACTCGAGCGGGATGGGCACTGAAGCTTTCTTT.

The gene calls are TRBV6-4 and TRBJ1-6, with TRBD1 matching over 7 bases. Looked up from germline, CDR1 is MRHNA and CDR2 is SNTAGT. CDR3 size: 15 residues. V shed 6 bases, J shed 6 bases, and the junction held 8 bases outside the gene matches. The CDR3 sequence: CASSTEGQTNSPLHF. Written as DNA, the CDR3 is TGTGCCAGCAGCACCGAGGGACAGACTAATTCACCCCTCCACTTT.

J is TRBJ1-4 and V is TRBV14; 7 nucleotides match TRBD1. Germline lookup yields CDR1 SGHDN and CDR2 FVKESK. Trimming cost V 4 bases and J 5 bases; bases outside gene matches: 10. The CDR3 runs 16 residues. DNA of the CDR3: TGTGCCAGCAGCCCTAAAAAGGGACAGTTAAATGAAAAACTGTTTTTT. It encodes CASSPKKGQLNEKLFF.

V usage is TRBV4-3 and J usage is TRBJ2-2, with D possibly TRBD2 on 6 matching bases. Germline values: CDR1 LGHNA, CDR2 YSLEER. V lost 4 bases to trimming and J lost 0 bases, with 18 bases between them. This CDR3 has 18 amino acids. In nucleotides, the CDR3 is TGCGCCAGCAGCCCATACCCCTACGGCGGGGCGAACACCGGGGAGCTGTTTTTT. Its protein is CASSPYPYGGANTGELFF.

The CDR3 nucleotides read TGTGCCAGTAGTATCGGGGGTAGCAATCAGCCCCAGCATTTT. Its protein product is CASSIGGSNQPQHF. The genes are TRBV19 and TRBJ1-5, with D tentatively TRBD1 (5 bases). V dropped 3 bases and J dropped 0 bases, with 6 bases sitting between them. From germline, CDR1 is LNHDA and CDR2 SQIVND (reference sequence). This CDR3 has 14 amino acids.

This chain's CDR3 is CATSARPPGPLHF. In DNA, the CDR3 is TGTGCCACCAGTGCACGTCCCCCCGGACCCCTCCACTTT. V and J are TRBV24-1 and TRBJ1-6; D call uncertain. The CDR3 sequence is 13 residues long. Germline CDR1 is KGHDR and CDR2 is SFDVKD. With 5 bases removed from V and 12 bases from J, the gap between germline ends came to 13 bases.

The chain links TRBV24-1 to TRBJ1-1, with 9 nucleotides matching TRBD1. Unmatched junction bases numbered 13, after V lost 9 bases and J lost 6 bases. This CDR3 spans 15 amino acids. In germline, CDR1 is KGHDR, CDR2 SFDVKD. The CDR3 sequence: CATRPVGTGISEAFF. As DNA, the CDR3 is TGTGCCACCCGGCCGGTGGGGACAGGGATATCTGAAGCTTTCTTT.

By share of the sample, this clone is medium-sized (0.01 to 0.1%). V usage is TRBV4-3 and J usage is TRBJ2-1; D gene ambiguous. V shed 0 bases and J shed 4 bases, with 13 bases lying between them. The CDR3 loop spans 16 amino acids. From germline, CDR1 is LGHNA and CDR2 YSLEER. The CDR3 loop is CASSQDPVSPYNEQFF. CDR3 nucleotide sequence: TGCGCCAGCAGCCAAGACCCCGTTAGCCCATACAATGAGCAGTTCTTC.

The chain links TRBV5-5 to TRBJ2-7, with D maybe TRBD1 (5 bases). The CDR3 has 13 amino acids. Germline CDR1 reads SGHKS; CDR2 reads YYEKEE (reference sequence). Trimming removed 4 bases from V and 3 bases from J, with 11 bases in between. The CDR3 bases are TGTGCCAGCAGCCTAAAGGGGTTCTACGAGCAGTACTTC. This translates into CASSLKGFYEQYF.

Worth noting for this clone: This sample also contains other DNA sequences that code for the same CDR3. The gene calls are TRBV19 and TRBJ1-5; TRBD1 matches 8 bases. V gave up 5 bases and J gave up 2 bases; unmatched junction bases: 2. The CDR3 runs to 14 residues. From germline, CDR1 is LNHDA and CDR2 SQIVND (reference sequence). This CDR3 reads CASSGQGGNQPQHF. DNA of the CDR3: TGTGCCAGTAGTGGACAGGGAGGCAATCAGCCCCAGCATTTT.

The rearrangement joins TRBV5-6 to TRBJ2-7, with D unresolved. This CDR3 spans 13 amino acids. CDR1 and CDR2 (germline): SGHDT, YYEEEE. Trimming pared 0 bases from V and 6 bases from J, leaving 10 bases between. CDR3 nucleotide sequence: TGTGCCAGCAGCTTGGGTGGTCGGGTCGAGCAGTACTTC. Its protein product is CASSLGGRVEQYF.